This TCR beta chain was captured in a study of blood T cell repertoires in COVID-19. Across the study: The samples span acute and convalescent COVID-19 from the United States, Italy and Spain. Sources were T cells, B-cell-depleted T cells, or PBMCs; the material itself was cDNA or gDNA.

Adults between about 18 and 95 years of age took part from 24 US areas. Cohorts were assigned according to the clinical history that participants reported. The CDR3 totals 17 residues. Sequencing used immunoSEQ multiplex PCR; TCRdb keeps in-frame clones, though not all of them. The table lists 300,000 to 350,000 clones, 80% to 90% of them singletons. This TCR was recovered from a man aged 25-45 years who had recovered from COVID-19. What was sequenced was PBMCs or T cells enriched from blood (not recorded which). The rearrangement joins TRBV12-2 to TRBJ2-7; the D call in the table, TRBD1, was not verified against the DNA. TRBV12-2 constitutes a pseudogene. This chain's CDR3 is CASRLGTPGQVTHEQYF. CDR3 nucleotides: TGTGCAAGTCGCTTAGGCACACCGGGACAGGTAACCCACGAGCAGTACTTC.